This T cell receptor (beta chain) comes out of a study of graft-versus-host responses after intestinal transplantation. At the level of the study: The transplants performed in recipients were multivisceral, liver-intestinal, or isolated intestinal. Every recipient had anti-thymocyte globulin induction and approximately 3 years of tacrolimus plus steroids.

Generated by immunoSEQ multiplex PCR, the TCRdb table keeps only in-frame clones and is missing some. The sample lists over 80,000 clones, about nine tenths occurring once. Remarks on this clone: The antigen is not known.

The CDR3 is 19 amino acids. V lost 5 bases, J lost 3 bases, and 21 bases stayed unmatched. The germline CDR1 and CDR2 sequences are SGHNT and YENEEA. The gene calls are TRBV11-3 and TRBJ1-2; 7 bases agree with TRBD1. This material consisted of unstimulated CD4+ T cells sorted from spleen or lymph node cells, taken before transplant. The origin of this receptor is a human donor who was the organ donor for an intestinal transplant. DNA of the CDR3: TGTGCCAGCAGCCCCCGTCGAGGTTCGTCGCGGGGACAGTACTATGGCTACACCTTC. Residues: CASSPRRGSSRGQYYGYTF.